This T cell receptor beta chain was obtained from a study of T cells after yellow fever vaccination. In the study overall: Low-cell-number fractions underwent preparation using SMART-Seq v4 Ultra Low Input. Regarding the study as a whole: A weaker but faster secondary response was observed, peaking on day 5 versus 15.

This clonotype was seen ten or more times. Its antigen is still unknown. TCRdb reprocessed the 5' RACE reads via MiXCR and lists one record per CDR3 protein. The data show 500,000 to 650,000 distinct CDR3 sequences, around an eighth seen once. This specimen was PBMCs, taken on the day of the yellow fever booster vaccination. The source is a young man who received the YFV17D yellow fever vaccine.

The CDR3 protein is CASSLAWNEQFF. The CDR3 bases are TGTGCCAGCAGCTTAGCGTGGAATGAGCAGTTCTTC. The rearrangement joins TRBV7-2 to TRBJ2-1; D unclear. Germline assignment: CDR1 SGHTA and CDR2 FQGNSA. The V end lost 0 bases, the J end lost 7 bases, and 4 bases lay between the germline ends. The CDR3 is made up of 12 amino acids.